This is a list of T cell receptor beta chains from one sample in a study of blood T cells in healthy people across ages. TCRdb called the 5' RACE reads again in MiXCR, with one record for every CDR3 protein. The sample comprises hundreds of thousands of distinct CDR3 sequences, approximately 21% of which are singletons, and about 22% rests with the top ten. Sample: blood. The receptors were gathered from a man aged 70 or older in good health. CDR3s include the opening cysteine and the closing phenylalanine or tryptophan. Fields, in order: D gene, V gene, J gene, clone size, CDR3 protein, CDR3 DNA. D genes are given only for firm matches. Clone size is not always given. Where it is, it says once, few, many or a class for expanded clones.

>-|TRBV9|TRBJ1-2|few
CASSFGGDSHYGYTF
TGTGCCAGCAGCTTCGGGGGCGACTCGCACTATGGCTACACCTTC
>-|TRBV4-2|TRBJ2-1|few
CACSQEGPPGEQFF
TGTGCCTGCAGCCAAGAAGGGCCCCCAGGTGAGCAGTTCTTC
>TRBD2|TRBV18|TRBJ2-7|-
CASSPGLAGYEQYF
TGTGCCAGCTCACCAGGACTAGCGGGGTACGAGCAGTACTTC
>-|TRBV12-3/TRBV12-4|TRBJ1-1|few
CASTTGARSTEAFF
TGTGCCAGCACTACCGGGGCGAGGAGCACTGAAGCTTTCTTT
>TRBD1|TRBV12-3/TRBV12-4|TRBJ2-7|few
CASSLAGQGGEQYF
TGTGCCAGCAGTTTGGCGGGACAGGGAGGCGAGCAGTACTTC
>-|TRBV12-3/TRBV12-4|TRBJ2-1|-
CASSPRQNGNEQFF
TGTGCCAGCAGCCCCAGACAAAACGGGAATGAGCAGTTCTTC
>-|TRBV3-1|TRBJ2-3|-
CASSRTKGEDTQYF
TGTGCCAGCAGTCGGACGAAGGGGGAAGATACGCAGTATTTT
>-|TRBV6-6|TRBJ1-5|once
CASSYSGMGQPQHF
TGTGCCAGCAGTTACTCCGGGATGGGTCAGCCCCAGCATTTT
>-|TRBV20-1|TRBJ2-7|-
CSAPDHGRGYEQYF
TGCAGTGCTCCCGATCATGGGCGGGGTTACGAGCAGTACTTC
>TRBD1|TRBV6-6|TRBJ1-5|-
CANRTDRANQPQHF
TGTGCCAACAGAACGGACAGGGCGAATCAGCCCCAGCATTTT
>TRBD2|TRBV29-1|TRBJ2-1|many
CSVKRGGLYNEQFF
TGCAGCGTTAAGCGGGGGGGCCTGTACAATGAGCAGTTCTTC
>-|TRBV12-3/TRBV12-4|TRBJ1-2|many
CASSLGAANYGYTF
TGTGCCAGCAGCTTAGGGGCTGCTAACTATGGCTACACCTTC
>-|TRBV30|TRBJ2-4|-
CAWSGGVAKNIQYF
TGTGCCTGGAGTGGCGGGGTAGCCAAAAACATTCAGTACTTC
>-|TRBV18|TRBJ2-3|-
CASSPTRETDTQYF
TGTGCCAGCTCACCAACCAGGGAAACAGATACGCAGTATTTT
>TRBD2|TRBV20-1|TRBJ2-5|few
CSATPPGLPFPEETQYF
TGCAGTGCTACCCCTCCGGGACTACCGTTCCCAGAAGAGACCCAGTACTTC
>TRBD1|TRBV18|TRBJ1-2|few
CASSMGQNYGYTF
TGTGCCAGCTCGATGGGACAGAACTATGGCTACACCTTC
>TRBD1|TRBV7-8|TRBJ2-3|-
CASSIIGTGEADTQYF
TGTGCCAGCAGCATAATAGGGACAGGGGAAGCAGATACGCAGTATTTT
>-|TRBV20-1|TRBJ2-5|-
CSAIRDVQETQYF
TGCAGTGCTATCCGTGACGTTCAAGAGACCCAGTACTTC
>TRBD2|TRBV20-1|TRBJ2-5|few
CSAGIAGGHQETQYF
TGCAGTGCTGGTATAGCGGGGGGTCACCAAGAGACCCAGTACTTC
>-|TRBV20-1|TRBJ2-2|few
CSATGVTGTGELFF
TGCAGTGCTACAGGGGTAACGGGCACCGGGGAGCTGTTTTTT
>TRBD2|TRBV3-1|TRBJ2-2|-
CASSQGTRSTGELFF
TGTGCCAGCAGCCAAGGGACTAGGAGCACCGGGGAGCTGTTTTTT
>-|TRBV7-2|TRBJ1-2|few
CASSPRRGANYGYTF
TGTGCCAGCAGCCCTAGGAGGGGAGCTAACTATGGCTACACCTTC
>-|TRBV20-1|TRBJ1-4|-
CSAPWSATNEKLFF
TGCAGTGCTCCATGGAGCGCAACTAATGAAAAACTGTTTTTT
>-|TRBV7-3|TRBJ2-1|-
CASSLLKGYNEQFF
TGTGCCAGCAGCTTATTAAAGGGTTACAATGAGCAGTTCTTC
>TRBD2|TRBV7-9|TRBJ2-2|few
CASSGKAGTNTGELFF
TGTGCCAGCAGCGGGAAAGCGGGGACGAACACCGGGGAGCTGTTTTTT
>-|TRBV20-1|TRBJ2-5|-
CSAPMTESQETQYF
TGCAGTGCACCGATGACAGAAAGCCAAGAGACCCAGTACTTC
>-|TRBV9|TRBJ1-1|-
CASSVASMNTEAFF
TGTGCCAGCAGTGTAGCTTCCATGAACACTGAAGCTTTCTTT
>-|TRBV9|TRBJ2-3|-
CASSVGGTRGTDTQYF
TGTGCCAGCAGCGTGGGCGGGACCAGGGGCACAGATACGCAGTATTTT
>-|TRBV19|TRBJ1-5|once
CASSIGIGQPQHF
TGTGCCAGTAGTATAGGGATCGGTCAGCCCCAGCATTTT
>TRBD1|TRBV28|TRBJ2-2|-
CASSVAGQGRGELFF
TGTGCCAGCAGTGTAGCGGGACAGGGGAGAGGGGAGCTGTTTTTT
>-|TRBV6-2/TRBV6-3|TRBJ1-4|few
CASSYSNSGGDEEKLFF
TGTGCCAGCAGTTACTCAAACTCCGGGGGCGACGAGGAAAAACTGTTTTTT
>-|TRBV4-2|TRBJ2-5|few
CASSQDTWRGGPYQETQYF
TGTGCCAGCAGCCAAGATACGTGGAGGGGGGGCCCGTACCAAGAGACCCAGTACTTC